The 14 T cell receptor beta chains given below trace back to one sample, sequenced in a study of regulatory T cells in long-lasting Graves disease. The time point denotes: newly diagnosed GD, antithyroid drugs for less than 3 months. Making the TCR library involved RNA that had been extracted from PBMCs. Assembly of TCR beta libraries relied on iRepertoire HTBI primers together with Arm-PCR of CDR3 regions. MiXCR, run by TCRdb on the multiplex PCR reads, gives a single entry per CDR3 protein. The profile shows roughly 500,000 distinct CDR3 sequences, roughly 12% of them singletons. These data were also filed under a second study, of T cells in Graves' hyperthyroidism and ophthalmopathy.

Sequencing used peripheral blood mononuclear cells (PBMCs), obtained at new diagnosis, from a patient treated with antithyroid drugs. The receptors here all came from a man aged 30-40 years with Graves disease.

This clonotype has a handful of counts. V gene TRBV10-3 combines with J gene TRBJ2-3, with D tentatively TRBD2 (5 bases). Trimming removed 8 bases from V and 4 bases from J, with 7 bases in between. The CDR3 has 11 residues. Germline CDR1 is ENHRY and CDR2 is SYGVKD. The CDR3 here is CAIGGSDTQYF. In DNA, the CDR3 is TGTGCCATCGGAGGTTCAGATACGCAGTATTTT.

In the case of this clonotype: Since a much larger clone is just one base distant, this may be a read error. Lacking the conserved final phenylalanine or tryptophan, this CDR3 likely reflects a read error. The J gene is TRBJ2-1, the V gene TRBV5-1, with 7 bases lining up with TRBD2. The length of the CDR3 is 14 residues. Germline lookup yields CDR1 SGHRS and CDR2 YFSETQ. Trimming cost V 7 bases and J 9 bases; bases outside gene matches: 13. The CDR3 sequence: CASGLVGGPGEQFS. The CDR3 DNA sequence: TGCGCCAGCGGTTTGGTGGGAGGGCCGGGTGAGCAGTTCTCC.

There are many counts of this clonotype. The rearrangement uses TRBV27 and TRBJ1-5; no firm D call. With 0 bases removed from V and 0 bases from J, the gap between germline ends came to 6 bases. Germline V gene sequence: CDR1 MNHEY, CDR2 SMNVEV (reference sequence). This CDR3 region has 15 residues. DNA of the CDR3: TGTGCCAGCAGTTTATCGGCTTATAGCAATCAGCCCCAGCATTTT. Translation: CASSLSAYSNQPQHF.

At least ten counts were recorded for this clonotype. The chain employs TRBV6-2 or TRBV6-3 and TRBJ2-7, with D possibly TRBD2 on 5 matching bases. The CDR3 consists of 17 residues. V shed 5 bases and J shed 0 bases, with 20 bases lying between them. Germline CDR1 is MNHEY and CDR2 is SVGEGT. DNA for the CDR3: TGTGCCAGCAGTGGCAGAGAGGTAGCGCCAAGCTCCTACGAGCAGTACTTC. This gives the protein CASSGREVAPSSYEQYF.

This clonotype appeared many times. This chain connects TRBV2 to TRBJ2-1, with 10 bases matching TRBD1. Germline CDR1 SNHLY, CDR2 FYNNEI. V lost 10 bases to trimming and J lost 4 bases; unmatched junction nucleotides: 4. The CDR3 runs to 13 residues. Here the CDR3 reads CAIRTGGYNEQFF. As DNA, the CDR3 is TGTGCCATCCGGACAGGGGGGTACAATGAGCAGTTCTTC. Using reference TRBV2 and TRBJ2-1 for the parts outside the CDR3, the full variable domain is EPEVTQTPSHQVTQMGQEVILRCVPISNHLYFYWYRQILGQKVEFLVSFYNNEISEKSEIFDDQFSVERPDGSNFTLKIRSTKLEDSAMYFCAIRTGGYNEQFFGPGTRLTVL.

This clonotype was seen repeatedly, ten times or more. A junction end diverges from the germline sequence, so it may reflect a read error. The chain carries TRBV19 and TRBJ1-5; D is unresolved. The CDR3 loop spans 13 amino acids. Germline CDR1 LNHDA, CDR2 SQIVND (reference sequence). This chain's CDR3 is CASSTDSNQPQHF. The CDR3 DNA follows: TGTGCCAGCAGTACGGACAGCAATCAGCCCCAGCATTTT.

This clonotype was seen a handful of times. The rearrangement joins TRBV12-3 or TRBV12-4 to TRBJ2-7; TRBD1 might be the D (5 bases). Trimming took off 3 bases at V and 5 bases at J, with 11 bases between the two ends. The CDR3 extends over 13 amino acids. CDR3 DNA sequence: TGTGCCAGCAGTTTGGGGCCTACGAACGAGCAGTACTTC. This sequence encodes CASSLGPTNEQYF.

This chain connects TRBV5-1 to TRBJ2-7; 10 bases line up with TRBD2. V trimming: 3 bases; J trimming: 4 bases; junction bases outside the gene matches: 10. Germline loops: CDR1 SGHRS, CDR2 YFSETQ. The CDR3 is 16 amino acids. For the CDR3, the DNA is TGCGCCAGCAGCTCGGGGCAAGCGGGAGGGTCATACGAGCAGTACTTC. Amino acids: CASSSGQAGGSYEQYF.

As regards this clonotype: This may come from a read error, since a much larger clone is one base off. The CDR3 sequence is CACSSSGGNYGYTF. In DNA, the CDR3 is TGTGCCTGCAGCTCCTCCGGGGGCAACTATGGCTACACCTTC. This chain connects TRBV7-2 to TRBJ1-2; D possibly corresponds to TRBD1 (6 bases). Germline V lookup: CDR1 SGHTA, CDR2 FQGNSA. The CDR3 has 14 residues.

This clonotype was detected ten times or more. The chain carries TRBV24-1 and TRBJ2-3; D might be TRBD2 (6 bases). V lost 4 bases to trimming and J lost 11 bases, with 15 bases between them. Germline CDR1 and CDR2: KGHDR and SFDVKD. The CDR3 is 13 residues long. CDR3 loop: CATSEEDYQLQYF. The CDR3, as DNA: TGTGCCACCAGTGAGGAGGACTACCAGCTGCAGTATTTT.

This clonotype was seen a handful of times. This chain connects TRBV6-1 to TRBJ2-3, with TRBD1 as a possible D gene (5 bases). Germline CDR1 and CDR2: MNHNS and SASEGT. The CDR3 is made up of 15 amino acids. With 7 bases removed from V and 4 bases from J, the gap between germline ends came to 18 bases. The CDR3 nucleotides are TGTGCCAGCACCTACAAGGGGAAAGTCGCAGATACGCAGTATTTT. Translating gives CASTYKGKVADTQYF.

This clonotype was picked up many times. This chain uses TRBV3-1 with TRBJ2-1; D is unclear. Germline V gene lookup returns CDR1 LGHDT and CDR2 YNNKEL (reference sequence). Trimming removed 4 bases at V and 6 bases at J, with 13 bases between. The CDR3 covers 14 residues. CDR3 nucleotides: TGTGCCAGCAGCCCGCCCGCTAGGGCCAATGAGCAGTTCTTC. Residues: CASSPPARANEQFF.

This clonotype was counted ten times or more. The chain combines TRBV7-2 with TRBJ1-1; D ambiguous. V was cut by 6 bases and J by 3 bases, with 5 bases left in between. Germline CDR1 and CDR2: SGHTA and FQGNSA. CDR3 length equals 11 residues. Here the CDR3 DNA reads TGTGCCAGCAGTGCGTACACTGAAGCTTTCTTT. Its protein product is CASSAYTEAFF.

This clonotype was seen repeatedly, ten times or more. The J gene is TRBJ2-1, the V gene TRBV5-1; D ambiguous. Trimming cost V 2 bases and J 3 bases, with 3 bases left between them. The CDR3 consists of 12 residues. CDR1 and CDR2 from the germline V gene are SGHRS and YFSETQ. Here the CDR3 reads CASSFDYNEQFF. CDR3 coding DNA: TGCGCCAGCAGCTTTGACTACAATGAGCAGTTCTTC.